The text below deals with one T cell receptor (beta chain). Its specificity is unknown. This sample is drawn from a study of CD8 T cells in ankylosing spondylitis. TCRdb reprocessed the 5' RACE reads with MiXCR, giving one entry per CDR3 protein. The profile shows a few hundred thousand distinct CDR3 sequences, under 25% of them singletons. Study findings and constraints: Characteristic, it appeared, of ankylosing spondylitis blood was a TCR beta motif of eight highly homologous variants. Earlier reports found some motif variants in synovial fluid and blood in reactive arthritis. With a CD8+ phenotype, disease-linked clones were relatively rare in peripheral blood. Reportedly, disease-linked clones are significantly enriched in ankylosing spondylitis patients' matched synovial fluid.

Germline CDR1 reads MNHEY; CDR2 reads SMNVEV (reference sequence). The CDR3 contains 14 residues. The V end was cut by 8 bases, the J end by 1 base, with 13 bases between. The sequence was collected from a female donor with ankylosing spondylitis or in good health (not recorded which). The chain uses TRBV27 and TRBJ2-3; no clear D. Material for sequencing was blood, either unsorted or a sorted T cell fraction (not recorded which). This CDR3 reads CASAWRFGTDTQYF. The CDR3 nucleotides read TGTGCCAGCGCTTGGCGTTTCGGCACAGATACGCAGTATTTT.